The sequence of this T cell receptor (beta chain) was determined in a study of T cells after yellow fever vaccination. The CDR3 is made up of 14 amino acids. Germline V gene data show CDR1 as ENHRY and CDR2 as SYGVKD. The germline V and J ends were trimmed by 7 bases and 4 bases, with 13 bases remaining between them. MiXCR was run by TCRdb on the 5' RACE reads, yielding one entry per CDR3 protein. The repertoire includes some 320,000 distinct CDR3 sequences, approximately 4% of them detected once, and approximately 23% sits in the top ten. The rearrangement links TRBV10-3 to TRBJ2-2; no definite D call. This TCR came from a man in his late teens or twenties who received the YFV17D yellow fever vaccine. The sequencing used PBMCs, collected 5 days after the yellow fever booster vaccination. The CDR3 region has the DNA TGTGCCATCACAGCACTTTCGGGCACCGGGGAGCTGTTTTTT. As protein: CAITALSGTGELFF.